A single sample is the source of the 2 T cell receptor beta chains below, sequenced in a study of Ad26.COV2.S vaccination and SARS-CoV-2 variants. Clones were sequenced by immunoSEQ multiplex PCR, and TCRdb holds only the in-frame ones, with some missing. The data contain 350,000 to 400,000 clones, approximately 90% of them singletons. Sample treatment: some 20 received Ad26.COV2.S at low or high dose, single or two shots; about 5 received placebo; per-sample allocation not given. The study sampled participants on day 63 after the first vaccine or placebo injection. Sequenced material: peripheral blood, taken in a trial of Ad26.COV2.S vaccine versus placebo. The origin of the receptors is a person between 18 and 65 years old who received the Ad26.COV2.S COVID-19 vaccine or a placebo.

V and J are TRBV7-6 and TRBJ1-4; a possible D gene is TRBD1 (5 bases). The CDR3 spans 14 residues. Looked up from germline, CDR1 is SGHVS and CDR2 is FNYEAQ. Trimming removed 1 base at V and 8 bases at J, with 11 bases between. For the CDR3, the DNA is TGTGCCAGCAGCTTAGAACAGGACGGGGAAAAACTGTTTTTT. Its translation: CASSLEQDGEKLFF.

The CDR3: CASSLAGANVLTF. In DNA form, the CDR3 reads TGTGCCAGCAGCTTGGCTGGGGCCAACGTCCTGACTTTC. This chain uses TRBV13 with TRBJ2-6; unclear D gene. V lost 3 bases and J lost 2, with 2 bases in between. The CDR3 runs to 13 residues. The V gene's germline CDR1 is PRHDT and CDR2 FYEKMQ (reference sequence). Combining the CDR3 with reference TRBV13 and TRBJ2-6 gives the whole variable domain AAGVIQSPRHLIKEKRETATLKCYPIPRHDTVYWYQQGPGQDPQFLISFYEKMQSDKGSIPDRFSAQQFSDYHSELNMSSLELGDSALYFCASSLAGANVLTFGAGSRLTVL.